This entry lists 16 T cell receptor beta chains sequenced from one sample in a study of cytomegalovirus exposure and HLA in healthy donors. Primers: 60 Vbeta forward and 13 Jbeta reverse. Clones were sequenced by immunoSEQ multiplex PCR, and TCRdb holds only the in-frame ones, with some missing. This repertoire shows roughly 180,000 clones, around 80% found once; its top ten account for around 1.5%. Source material: PBMCs. These receptors all stem from a woman aged 25 to 39 in good health and CMV-seropositive.

The CDR3 DNA is TGTGCCAGCAGTGACGACAGGGCCAACATTCAGTACTTC. Amino acid sequence: CASSDDRANIQYF. The chain links TRBV2 to TRBJ2-4; the match to TRBD1 covers 7 bases. CDR1 is SNHLY and CDR2 is FYNNEI in the germline V gene. Germline trimming cut 3 bases from V and 7 bases from J; bases unmatched to any gene: 3. CDR3 length: 13 residues.

The chain uses TRBV30 and TRBJ1-1, with D unresolved. Trimming removed 1 base from V and 4 bases from J, with 10 bases in between. Germline assignment: CDR1 GTSNPN and CDR2 SVGIG (reference sequence). This CDR3 contains 13 residues. CDR3 in amino acids: CAWSDTGFTEAFF. The CDR3 DNA reads as TGTGCCTGGAGTGATACGGGGTTCACTGAAGCTTTCTTT.

The V gene is TRBV10-1, the J gene TRBJ2-7; D possibly corresponds to TRBD2 (5 bases). V was pared by 4 bases and J by 2 bases, with 15 bases between. CDR1 is WNHNN, CDR2 SYGVQD, per germline (reference sequence). The CDR3 has 15 amino acids. The CDR3 nucleotides read TGCGCCAGCAGTGCCCGGACTCCAACCGCCTACGAGCAGTACTTC. This translates into CASSARTPTAYEQYF.

This clone was detected a few times. The rearrangement uses TRBV28 and TRBJ1-2; TRBD1 is a possible D gene (6 bases). The CDR3 runs 15 residues. The germline V and J ends were trimmed by 4 bases and 3 bases, with 15 bases remaining between them. In germline, CDR1 is MDHEN, CDR2 SYDVKM. The CDR3 DNA is TGTGCCAGCAGTTGGACACAGCCAGGGGACTATGGCTACACCTTC. Translating it yields CASSWTQPGDYGYTF.

The chain combines TRBV27 with TRBJ2-3; TRBD2 matches at 14 bases. Losses at the gene ends were 4 bases for V and 4 bases for J; bases not matched to a gene: 4. Per germline, CDR1 MNHEY and CDR2 SMNVEV (reference sequence). This CDR3 contains 16 residues. The CDR3 bases are TGTGCCAGCAGTTCGGGACTAGCGGGAGTAGCAGATACGCAGTATTTT. It yields the protein CASSSGLAGVADTQYF.

In the case of this clone: Other DNA sequences of this sample code for an identical CDR3. J is TRBJ1-3 and V is TRBV6-6, with 10 bases that match TRBD1. With V trimmed by 6 bases and J by 3 bases, 8 bases remained unmatched. Germline V lookup: CDR1 MNHNY, CDR2 SVGAGI (reference sequence). The CDR3 covers 16 residues. The DNA for the CDR3 is TGTGCCAGCAGCTATACCGGACAGGGGGGTGGAAACACCATATATTTT. It is translated as CASSYTGQGGGNTIYF.

The chain recombines TRBV10-3 with TRBJ2-1, with TRBD1 as a possible D gene (6 bases). V lost 10 bases, J lost 3 bases, and 16 bases lay in between. The germline V gene has CDR1 ENHRY and CDR2 SYGVKD. The CDR3 length is 14 residues. Written as DNA, the CDR3 is TGTGCCACCAATCTCAGGGGCGACTACAATGAGCAGTTCTTC. Amino acid sequence: CATNLRGDYNEQFF.

The chain links TRBV30 to TRBJ2-3, with 7 bases identical to TRBD2. This CDR3 contains 15 residues. V lost 0 bases to trimming and J lost 8 bases; unmatched junction nucleotides: 11. Per germline, CDR1 GTSNPN and CDR2 SVGIG (reference sequence). The CDR3, as DNA: TGTGCCTGGAGTGTACTAGGCGGGAGTATGGGTACGCAGTATTTT. This encodes CAWSVLGGSMGTQYF.

The V and J genes are TRBV6-1 and TRBJ2-3; 8 nucleotides align to TRBD2. The CDR3 has 14 residues. From germline, CDR1 is MNHNS and CDR2 SASEGT. Trimming removed 5 bases from V and 0 bases from J; junction bases left unmatched: 1. CDR3 nucleotide sequence: TGTGCCAGCAGTAGCGGGGGTAGCACAGATACGCAGTATTTT. It yields the protein CASSSGGSTDTQYF.

V usage is TRBV7-9 and J usage is TRBJ2-1; 10 bases align to TRBD2. This CDR3 region has 15 residues. V dropped 0 bases and J dropped 9; count of bases not matched to a gene: 5. From germline, CDR1 is SEHNR and CDR2 FQNEAQ (reference sequence). CDR3 nucleotide sequence: TGTGCCAGCAGCTTAGCGCTAGCGGGAGCTGGTGAGCAGTTCTTC. Translated, it gives CASSLALAGAGEQFF.

The gene calls are TRBV10-1 and TRBJ2-5, with 7 bases lining up with TRBD2. V shed 4 bases, J shed 6 bases, and the junction held 11 bases outside the gene matches. This CDR3 is built from 15 residues. Germline lookup yields CDR1 WNHNN and CDR2 SYGVQD (reference sequence). CDR3 in DNA: TGCGCCAGCAGTGCCAGACTAGCACTGCAAAAGACCCAGTACTTC. Amino acids: CASSARLALQKTQYF.

The V and J genes are TRBV28 and TRBJ2-1; 12 nucleotides match TRBD2. With 4 bases clipped from V and 1 base from J, the junction kept 5 bases outside the gene matches. The CDR3 is made up of 17 amino acids. Germline CDR1 is MDHEN and CDR2 is SYDVKM. The CDR3 DNA is TGTGCCAGCAGTTCCCGGACTAGCGGGATATCCTACAATGAGCAGTTCTTC. It is translated as CASSSRTSGISYNEQFF.

This rearrangement joins TRBV29-1 to TRBJ2-7, with 14 nucleotides matching TRBD2. The CDR3 sequence is 15 residues long. CDR1 and CDR2 (germline): SQVTM, ANQGSEA. The J segment lost 0 bases and the V segment lost 7 bases, leaving 5 bases of the junction unmatched. The chain's CDR3 is CSAVGLAGASYEQYF. The CDR3 nucleotides read TGCAGCGCCGTGGGACTAGCGGGAGCCTCCTACGAGCAGTACTTC.

This clone was observed a handful of times. The CDR3: CASSQEGVLRAEAFF. The CDR3 DNA is TGCGCCAGCAGCCAAGAGGGAGTCTTAAGGGCTGAAGCTTTCTTT. The chain has TRBV4-3 and TRBJ1-1; D remains ambiguous. The V and J ends lost 0 bases and 6 bases respectively, with 14 bases between them. Germline V CDR1 and CDR2: LGHNA, YSLEER. This CDR3 has 15 amino acids.

The J gene is TRBJ1-3, the V gene TRBV7-6; 9 nucleotides line up with TRBD1. CDR3 length equals 12 residues. Unmatched junction bases numbered 0, after V lost 8 bases and J lost 4 bases. Germline loops: CDR1 SGHVS, CDR2 FNYEAQ. For the CDR3, the DNA is TGTGCCAGCGGGACAGGGGGAAACACCATATATTTT. This sequence encodes CASGTGGNTIYF.

The chain combines TRBV5-1 with TRBJ2-3, with 11 bases that match TRBD2. CDR3 length: 16 amino acids. The germline V gene encodes CDR1 SGHRS and CDR2 YFSETQ. V trimming: 0 bases; J trimming: 4 bases; junction bases outside the gene matches: 4. DNA for the CDR3: TGCGCCAGCAGCTTGGGCCTAGCGGGAGGTCCAGATACGCAGTATTTT. Its protein product is CASSLGLAGGPDTQYF.